The rows below give T cell receptor beta chains drawn from one sample of a study of T-cell memory formation after mild COVID-19. From the 5' RACE reads, TCRdb called clonotypes with MiXCR, one entry per CDR3 protein. The data show about 350,000 distinct CDR3 sequences, with approximately 27% seen just once and about 13% held by the top ten. Material for sequencing was PBMCs or a T cell subset sorted from them (not recorded which). Receptor source: an adult woman who had mild COVID-19 (a few samples of this study predate the infection). Cell type and time point are not known. Both conserved end residues are part of each CDR3. Fields, in order: D gene, J gene, V gene, clone size, CDR3 DNA, CDR3 protein. A D gene is named only where the DNA matches it firmly. Clone size is given for some rows only: seen once, a few or many times, or a class if the clone is expanded.

-,TRBJ2-6,TRBV7-3,-,TGTGCCAGCAGCTCCGACGGGTCTGGGGCCAACGTCCTGACTTTC,CASSSDGSGANVLTF
-,TRBJ1-4,TRBV5-4,-,TGTGCCAGCAGCCCCTCGGGCGGACGACTTGACGAGAAACTGTTTTTT,CASSPSGGRLDEKLFF
TRBD2,TRBJ2-7,TRBV12-3/TRBV12-4,-,TGTGCCAGCGGATTGGAGACCATAGCGGGGTCCTCCTACGAGCAGTACTTC,CASGLETIAGSSYEQYF
-,TRBJ2-7,TRBV29-1,few,TGCAGCGTACTTTCTCAGAGGTCCTACGAGCAGTACTTC,CSVLSQRSYEQYF
TRBD1,TRBJ1-4,TRBV7-9,-,TGTGCCAGCAGCCTCGGGACAGGGACCGGAACTAATGAAAAACTGTTTTTT,CASSLGTGTGTNEKLFF
-,TRBJ2-7,TRBV9,few,TGTGCCAGCAGCGTAACCGCACAGGGCTACGAGCAGTACTTC,CASSVTAQGYEQYF
TRBD1,TRBJ1-2,TRBV5-1,-,TGCGCCAGCAGCTTGGGGCCGACAGGGGGCAGTTATGGCTACACCTTC,CASSLGPTGGSYGYTF
TRBD1,TRBJ2-3,TRBV6-5,-,TGTGCCAGCAGTTACGGGGACAGGGGTACAGATACGCAGTATTTT,CASSYGDRGTDTQYF
-,TRBJ2-7,TRBV5-1,-,TGCGCCAGCAGCCATGGCCGAGGCCCAGAACGGTACGAGCAGTACTTC,CASSHGRGPERYEQYF
-,TRBJ2-1,TRBV27,-,TGTGCCAGCAGTGCCGGGACGCCAGTGCGTTACAATGAGCAGTTCTTC,CASSAGTPVRYNEQFF
-,TRBJ2-2,TRBV24-1,many,TGTGCCACCAGTGATTTCCAGCGGATTCCGAACACCGGGGAGCTGTTTTTT,CATSDFQRIPNTGELFF
TRBD2,TRBJ2-7,TRBV7-9,-,TGTGCCAGCAGCTTCCAAGCGGGGGGTCCCCACGAGCAGTACTTC,CASSFQAGGPHEQYF
TRBD2,TRBJ2-3,TRBV27,-,TGTGCCAGCACCAAGCGGGGGCGGGGGGAAGATACGCAGTATTTT,CASTKRGRGEDTQYF
-,TRBJ1-2,TRBV2,once,TGTGCCAGCAGTGTCTATGGCTACACCTTC,CASSVYGYTF
TRBD2,TRBJ2-1,TRBV6-4,once,TGTGCCAGCAGTGATACTAGCGTTTCTGAGCAGTTCTTC,CASSDTSVSEQFF
-,TRBJ1-5,TRBV10-3,-,TGTGCCATCAGTGGGAGCGCGGATCAGCCCCAGCATTTT,CAISGSADQPQHF
-,TRBJ1-2,TRBV30,-,TGTGCCTGGAGTGTACAAGAACGGGGCTACACCTTC,CAWSVQERGYTF
TRBD1,TRBJ1-6,TRBV20-1,few,TGCAGTGCTCGACAGGGCCGATATAATTCACCCCTCCACTTT,CSARQGRYNSPLHF
-,TRBJ2-1,TRBV20-1,-,TGCAGTGCTACCTTATGGCGGGGCCCTTACAATGAGCAGTTCTTC,CSATLWRGPYNEQFF
-,TRBJ1-2,TRBV4-3,-,TGCGCCAGCAGCCAAGAGATTCGCCTGGGCTCCCCTAACTATGGCTACACCTTC,CASSQEIRLGSPNYGYTF
-,TRBJ2-7,TRBV27,few,TGTGCCAGCAGTTTATCGTTCGGGTTGCCCTACGAGCAGTACTTC,CASSLSFGLPYEQYF
-,TRBJ2-3,TRBV2,-,TGTGCCAGCATGAGTGGGAGAGGTACAGATACGCAGTATTTT,CASMSGRGTDTQYF
-,TRBJ2-3,TRBV27,-,TGTGCCAGCAGTCCCTACCGTAGCGCCACGCAGTATTTT,CASSPYRSATQYF
-,TRBJ2-5,TRBV5-5,few,TGTGCCAGCAGCCTGGGTCCCTTTCAAGAGACCCAGTACTTC,CASSLGPFQETQYF
-,TRBJ1-1,TRBV5-1,-,TGCGCCAGCAGCAATGCGAGGAACACTGAAGCTTTCTTT,CASSNARNTEAFF
TRBD2,TRBJ2-5,TRBV7-9,-,TGTGCCAGCAGCTTAGTCGGGGGGGCTCTAGAGACCCAGTACTTC,CASSLVGGALETQYF
-,TRBJ1-1,TRBV5-1,few,TGCGCCAGCAGTGGGGGGCAGCGGGCATCTGAAGCTTTCTTT,CASSGGQRASEAFF
-,TRBJ2-3,TRBV12-3/TRBV12-4,few,TGTGCCAGCAGTTTATTCGGCCGGGGAAGCACAGATACGCAGTATTTT,CASSLFGRGSTDTQYF
-,TRBJ2-5,TRBV5-1,-,TGCGCCAGCCTGGGACTGATGGAGACCCAGTACTTC,CASLGLMETQYF
TRBD1,TRBJ1-2,TRBV24-1,once,TGTGCCACCAGTGGTCCGGGACAGACCTATGGCTACACCTTC,CATSGPGQTYGYTF
-,TRBJ2-7,TRBV7-2,-,TGTGCCAGCAGCTTAGAGTCCGGGGCGCAGTACTTC,CASSLESGAQYF
TRBD2,TRBJ2-1,TRBV7-2,once,TGTGCCAGCAGCCCGCGGACCAAGACTAGCGGGGGTTCGTACAATGAGCAGTTCTTC,CASSPRTKTSGGSYNEQFF
-,TRBJ1-1,TRBV12-3/TRBV12-4,-,TGTGCCAGCACCGTTTATGGAACTGAAGCTTTCTTT,CASTVYGTEAFF
-,TRBJ2-3,TRBV7-9,-,TGTGCCAGCAGCCCACCCGGTGGGCCGAAATTCACAGATACGCAGTATTTT,CASSPPGGPKFTDTQYF
TRBD1,TRBJ1-1,TRBV5-1,few,TGCGCCAGCAGCCCCGGGACAGGAACCGCTGAAGCTTTCTTT,CASSPGTGTAEAFF
-,TRBJ1-1,TRBV20-1,-,TGCAGTGCTAGAGTAGGGGGCACTGAAGCTTTCTTT,CSARVGGTEAFF
TRBD1,TRBJ2-1,TRBV7-2,few,TGTGCCAGCAGCTTCTACTGGACAGGGGGCTCGAATGAGCAGTTCTTC,CASSFYWTGGSNEQFF
-,TRBJ2-4,TRBV5-5,few,TGTGCCAGCAGCTTGGGCCCTCAGGAAAACATTCAGTACTTC,CASSLGPQENIQYF
TRBD2,TRBJ2-7,TRBV29-1,-,TGCAGCGTTGAAGACCGACTAGCGGGACCCGTAGGGCAGTACTTC,CSVEDRLAGPVGQYF
TRBD2,TRBJ2-2,TRBV10-3,-,TGTGCCATCAGGCCCTCGCAAGGGACTAGCGGGGGTCACGGGGAGCTGTTTTTT,CAIRPSQGTSGGHGELFF
-,TRBJ1-2,TRBV29-1,-,TGCAGCGTTGATAGAGGGTACTATGGCTACACCTTC,CSVDRGYYGYTF
TRBD1,TRBJ2-5,TRBV7-3,many,TGTGCCACCGGACAGGGTATGGGAGAGACCCAGTACTTC,CATGQGMGETQYF
-,TRBJ2-6,TRBV7-8,few,TGTGCCAGCAGCGTACAGGGTACTGGGGCCAACGTCCTGACTTTC,CASSVQGTGANVLTF
TRBD1,TRBJ2-6,TRBV4-2,-,TGTGCCAGCAGCCGAGGACAGGGATTCTCTGGGGCCAACGTCCTGACTTTC,CASSRGQGFSGANVLTF
-,TRBJ2-5,TRBV25-1,-,TGTGCCAGCAGTGAATTATGGCAAGAGACCCAGTACTTC,CASSELWQETQYF
TRBD2,TRBJ2-3,TRBV4-3,-,TGCGCCAGCAGCCAAGAGGGGACTACCACAGATACGCAGTATTTT,CASSQEGTTTDTQYF
TRBD2,TRBJ2-7,TRBV2,-,TGTGCCAGCAGTGCCGCTAGCGGGAGCCCTCAGTACTTC,CASSAASGSPQYF
TRBD2,TRBJ2-5,TRBV6-1,once,TGTGCCAGCAGCCAGACTAGCGCGGGAGGAGAGACCCAGTACTTC,CASSQTSAGGETQYF
-,TRBJ2-3,TRBV4-2,few,TGTGCCAGCCACGAGGGGGGAAGGTATAGCACAGATACGCAGTATTTT,CASHEGGRYSTDTQYF
-,TRBJ2-1,TRBV5-1,-,TGCGCCAGCAGCTTGGCGGATGGGGGGGCGACCCACAATGAGCAGTTCTTC,CASSLADGGATHNEQFF
TRBD1,TRBJ2-1,TRBV4-1,few,TGCGCCAGCAGCCAAGACCCGGGACAGGGAGCGAACAATGAGCAGTTCTTC,CASSQDPGQGANNEQFF
-,TRBJ2-3,TRBV5-5,many,TGTGCCAGCAGCTTGGCCTTGGGGGCAGGGAACACAGATACGCAGTATTTT,CASSLALGAGNTDTQYF
-,TRBJ2-3,TRBV5-1,few,TGCGCCAGCAGCTCAAACAGCTACACAGATACGCAGTATTTT,CASSSNSYTDTQYF
TRBD1,TRBJ2-1,TRBV29-1,few,TGCAGCGTCGCTGACAGGGGGAGGCATGAGCAGTTCTTC,CSVADRGRHEQFF
-,TRBJ2-7,TRBV15,-,TGTGCCACCAGCAGAGCAGGGCGGTTGTCCTACGAGCAGTACTTC,CATSRAGRLSYEQYF
-,TRBJ1-1,TRBV10-3,-,TGTGCCATCAAGCTGACGGATATGAACACTGAAGCTTTCTTT,CAIKLTDMNTEAFF
-,TRBJ2-7,TRBV6-5,few,TGTGCCAGCAGCCAACTGGGGTCTTACGAGCAGTACTTC,CASSQLGSYEQYF
TRBD2,TRBJ2-1,TRBV7-2,few,TGTGCCAGCAGCTTAGGCCTAGCGGGAGGGTACAATGAGCAGTTCTTC,CASSLGLAGGYNEQFF
TRBD1,TRBJ2-7,TRBV7-9,many,TGTGCCAGCAGCTTAGCCGGACAGGGGTCCTACGAGCAGTACTTC,CASSLAGQGSYEQYF